This T cell receptor beta chain derives from a study of cytomegalovirus exposure and HLA in healthy donors. The PCR used 60 Vbeta and 13 Jbeta primers. The protocol was immunoSEQ multiplex PCR, while the TCRdb copy is restricted to in-frame clones and leaves out a portion. Here the sample spans about 160,000 clones, about 80% being singletons. V lost 3 bases and J lost 0, with 5 bases in between. Per the germline V gene, CDR1 is SGHTA and CDR2 is FQGTGA. CDR3 length: 13 amino acids. The genes are TRBV7-3 and TRBJ1-1; no firm D call. Input material: PBMCs. The TCR originated in a man aged 30-40 years in good health and CMV-seronegative. In DNA, the CDR3 is TGTGCCAGCAGCTTTTCTATGAACACTGAAGCTTTCTTT. Protein product: CASSFSMNTEAFF. Based on the CDR3 plus reference TRBV7-3 and TRBJ1-1, the full variable domain is GAGVSQTPSNKVTEKGKYVELRCDPISGHTALYWYRQSLGQGPEFLIYFQGTGAADDSGLPNDRFFAVRPEGSVSTLKIQRTERGDSAVYLCASSFSMNTEAFFGQGTRLTVV.